The clone carrying this TCR beta chain has more than one count but fewer than ten. The antigen is undetermined. The sample originates from a study of radiation and T cells in renal cell carcinoma. The data were produced by immunoSEQ multiplex PCR, yet TCRdb's version contains in-frame clones alone and is incomplete. This sample carries 4,000 or so clones, less than 65% of them seen once, and the ten largest clones take less than 55%. V was trimmed by 2 bases and J by 3 bases, leaving 11 bases between them. The CDR3 is 15 amino acids. Germline V lookup: CDR1 SGHDN, CDR2 FVKESK. Treatment of the sample: 15 Gy SBRT to primary tumor, nephrectomy 4 weeks later. Nephrectomy followed 15 Gy stereotactic body radiation by 4 weeks. Study-wide points: Top tumor clonotypes rose in blood 2 weeks post-radiation, then contracted.

The material sequenced was tumor tissue, taken from a patient whose treatment included radiotherapy and nephrectomy. The sequence came from a woman in her sixties or seventies with renal cell carcinoma. The chain recombines TRBV14 with TRBJ2-1; no clear D. The CDR3 loop reads CASSQYHSGYNEQFF. The DNA of the CDR3 is TGTGCCAGCAGCCAATATCATTCCGGCTACAATGAGCAGTTCTTC.